The 20 T cell receptor beta chains presented below share a single source sample, sequenced in a study of beta chain features in type 1 diabetes. TCRB transcripts that were expressed got sequenced, as all of the isolated RNA had been reverse transcribed. The assay was immunoSEQ multiplex PCR, and TCRdb's table has in-frame clones only and misses some. The data contain 350,000 to 400,000 clones, more than 13% of them singletons. The source material was naive CD4+ T cells from blood. The source is a woman aged 18-30 years in good health.

In this sample, this clone turned up a few times. The gene calls are TRBV4-1 and TRBJ2-5; 7 bases line up with TRBD2. This CDR3 contains 16 residues. Germline V gene sequence: CDR1 MGHRA, CDR2 YSYEKL. The junction had 11 bases not matched to a gene; V was cut back by 4 bases and J by 3 bases. The CDR3 here is CASSPGGREGEETQYF. CDR3 nucleotides: TGCGCCAGCAGCCCAGGTGGGAGGGAAGGGGAAGAGACCCAGTACTTC.

The chain employs TRBV7-9 and TRBJ2-4; TRBD2 agrees at 13 bases. The CDR3 is 19 residues long. CDR1 is SEHNR, CDR2 FQNEAQ, per germline (reference sequence). V shed 3 bases and J 3 bases; nucleotides not matched to a gene: 11. CDR3 sequence reads: CASSFTTSGRASGKNIQYF. The DNA for the CDR3 is TGTGCCAGCAGCTTTACTACTAGCGGGAGGGCCTCGGGCAAAAACATTCAGTACTTC.

The V gene is TRBV30, the J gene TRBJ2-7, with D unresolved. The CDR3 length is 13 residues. The germline CDR1 and CDR2 sequences are GTSNPN and SVGIG (reference sequence). The ends were cut back, 2 bases at V and 9 bases at J, with 17 bases in the middle. CDR3 in amino acids: CAWSLVPIVGQYF. The CDR3 nucleotides read TGTGCCTGGAGTCTAGTCCCAATTGTCGGGCAGTACTTC. The full variable domain, rest sourced from reference TRBV30 and TRBJ2-7, is SQTIHQWPATLVQPVGSPLSLECTVEGTSNPNLYWYRQAAGRGLQLLFYSVGIGQISSEVPQNLSASRPQDRQFILSSKKLLLSDSGFYLCAWSLVPIVGQYFGPGTRLTVT.

This clone was picked up a small number of times. J is TRBJ2-1 and V is TRBV29-1, with TRBD2 matching over 9 bases. The germline V gene encodes CDR1 SQVTM and CDR2 ANQGSEA. CDR3 length: 15 amino acids. The V and J ends lost 6 bases and 8 bases, in that order; junction bases with no gene match: 14. The DNA of the CDR3 is TGCAGCGTCCACGCACTAGCGGGTAACCGGGATGAGCAGTTCTTC. It encodes CSVHALAGNRDEQFF.

The chain uses TRBV12-5 and TRBJ2-7; 7 nucleotides match TRBD2. Per germline, CDR1 LGHNT and CDR2 FRNRAP. This CDR3 comprises 15 residues. V shed 1 base and J 3 bases; nucleotides not matched to a gene: 6. The CDR3 sequence: CASGLASSGGYEQYF. CDR3 sequence (DNA): TGTGCTAGTGGTTTGGCCTCCTCGGGGGGCTACGAGCAGTACTTC. Together with reference TRBV12-5 and TRBJ2-7, the CDR3 gives the full variable domain: DARVTQTPRHKVTEMGQEVTMRCQPILGHNTVFWYRQTMMQGLELLAYFRNRAPLDDSGMPKDRFSAEMPDATLATLKIQPSEPRDSAVYFCASGLASSGGYEQYFGPGTRLTVT.

In this sample, this clone turned up once. One junction end does not reproduce the germline sequence, and a read error may be involved. This rearrangement joins TRBV5-4 to TRBJ1-2, with a weak D call TRBD1 (5 bases). This CDR3 contains 15 residues. The germline CDR1 and CDR2 sequences are SGHNT and YYREEE (reference sequence). The chain's CDR3 is CASSLGVLAAGVGPF. Written as DNA, the CDR3 is TGTGCCAGCAGCTTGGGGGTCCTCGCTGCGGGAGTGGGGCCCTTC.

This chain connects TRBV7-9 to TRBJ2-3; D call uncertain. Germline assignment: CDR1 SEHNR and CDR2 FQNEAQ (reference sequence). CDR3 size: 14 residues. With 5 bases removed from V and 0 bases from J, the gap between germline ends came to 9 bases. This chain's CDR3 is CASSPDQSTDTQYF. The DNA for the CDR3 is TGTGCCAGCAGCCCCGATCAGAGCACAGATACGCAGTATTTT.

A few counts support this clone. This CDR3 is also generated by other DNA sequences in the sample. The chain combines TRBV18 with TRBJ2-7, with 10 bases aligning to TRBD2. From germline, CDR1 is KGHSH and CDR2 LQKENI. The CDR3 has 15 residues. V shed 3 bases, J shed 1 base, and the junction held 3 bases outside the gene matches. CDR3 amino acids: CASSPGLAVSYEQYF. The CDR3 DNA reads TGTGCCAGCTCACCCGGACTAGCGGTTTCCTACGAGCAGTACTTC.

In this sample, this clone turned up a few times. The V gene is TRBV7-2, the J gene TRBJ2-7; 7 bases align to TRBD1. CDR1 SGHTA and CDR2 FQGNSA come from the germline V gene. The ends lost 5 bases at V and 3 bases at J; junction bases unmatched: 10. The CDR3 covers 15 residues. CDR3 nucleotides: TGTGCCAGCAGCCGCCGAGGGGGCACGGGCTACGAGCAGTACTTC. Its protein is CASSRRGGTGYEQYF.

This clone occurred a few times. This rearrangement joins TRBV6-1 to TRBJ2-1; no clear D. Trimming stripped 8 bases from V and 5 bases from J, with 4 bases between. This CDR3 region has 10 residues. The germline gives CDR1 MNHNS, CDR2 SASEGT. CDR3 DNA sequence: TGTGCCAGCCAAAACAATGAGCAGTTCTTC. This sequence encodes CASQNNEQFF.

Only a few counts were recorded for this clone. The V gene is TRBV30, the J gene TRBJ1-1; D might be TRBD1 (6 bases). CDR3 size: 14 residues. V was shortened by 1 base and J by 0 bases, with 9 bases between the two germline ends. The germline V gene has CDR1 GTSNPN and CDR2 SVGIG (reference sequence). Here the CDR3 reads CAWSGWTVNTEAFF. The CDR3 coding sequence is TGTGCCTGGAGTGGTTGGACAGTGAACACTGAAGCTTTCTTT.

V and J are TRBV7-9 and TRBJ1-2, with D possibly being TRBD1 (6 bases). The CDR3 consists of 13 residues. Germline V lookup: CDR1 SEHNR, CDR2 FQNEAQ (reference sequence). With 4 bases removed from V and 1 base from J, the gap between germline ends came to 7 bases. The CDR3 protein is CASSSRGNYGYTF. The CDR3 bases are TGTGCCAGCAGCTCCAGGGGTAACTATGGCTACACCTTC.

In its sample, this clone was seen a few times. The genes are TRBV20-1 and TRBJ2-1; 7 positions match TRBD2. In germline, CDR1 is DFQATT, CDR2 SNEGSKA (reference sequence). V gave up 1 base and J gave up 14 bases; unmatched junction bases: 2. The CDR3 spans 10 residues. CDR3 sequence: CSARVGGEFF. The CDR3 DNA reads TGCAGTGCTAGAGTGGGGGGGGAGTTCTTC.

This clone was observed a handful of times. V usage is TRBV18 and J usage is TRBJ2-1; 12 positions match TRBD2. There are 16 residues in the CDR3. Germline assignment: CDR1 KGHSH and CDR2 LQKENI. V lost 2 bases, J lost 8 bases, and 7 bases stayed unmatched. Here the CDR3 reads CASSPALAGGPYEQFF. CDR3 in DNA: TGTGCCAGCTCACCAGCCCTAGCGGGAGGGCCTTATGAGCAGTTCTTC.

The gene calls are TRBV29-1 and TRBJ1-5; D ambiguous. Germline V gene lookup returns CDR1 SQVTM and CDR2 ANQGSEA. The CDR3 is made up of 13 amino acids. Trimming took off 8 bases at V and 6 bases at J, with 17 bases between the two ends. CDR3 sequence: CSFTIRGTQPQHF. The DNA for the CDR3 is TGCAGCTTTACCATCCGGGGTACTCAGCCCCAGCATTTT.

This clone occurred a few times. The chain couples TRBV4-1 to TRBJ2-5; 11 bases map to TRBD2. The ends lost 2 bases at V and 2 bases at J; junction bases unmatched: 4. The CDR3 totals 16 residues. Per the germline V gene, CDR1 is MGHRA and CDR2 is YSYEKL. CDR3 coding DNA: TGCGCCAGCAGCCAACAGACTAGCGGGATACAAGAGACCCAGTACTTC. It codes for CASSQQTSGIQETQYF.

This clone was picked up one time. The chain is built from TRBV12-5 and TRBJ2-5; D is unresolved. Trimming removed 3 bases from V and 9 bases from J, with 8 bases in between. Germline values: CDR1 LGHNT, CDR2 FRNRAP. The CDR3 spans 11 residues. CDR3 DNA sequence: TGTGCTAGTGGTTTTGAGGTACCCCAGTACTTC. This sequence encodes CASGFEVPQYF.

The genes are TRBV12-5 and TRBJ2-3, with 11 bases fitting TRBD2. Germline assignment: CDR1 LGHNT and CDR2 FRNRAP. Trimming removed 1 base from V and 5 bases from J; junction bases left unmatched: 2. The CDR3 runs 15 residues. The CDR3 nucleotides are TGTGCTAGTGGTTTGGGACTAGCGGGGAAAGATACGCAGTATTTT. It encodes CASGLGLAGKDTQYF. The full variable domain, completed using reference TRBV12-5 and TRBJ2-3, is DARVTQTPRHKVTEMGQEVTMRCQPILGHNTVFWYRQTMMQGLELLAYFRNRAPLDDSGMPKDRFSAEMPDATLATLKIQPSEPRDSAVYFCASGLGLAGKDTQYFGPGTRLTVL.

This chain connects TRBV30 to TRBJ1-5; possibly TRBD1 for D (6 bases). The germline V gene encodes CDR1 GTSNPN and CDR2 SVGIG (reference sequence). Trimming stripped 0 bases from V and 5 bases from J, with 11 bases between. The CDR3 extends over 14 amino acids. CDR3 DNA sequence: TGTGCCTGGAGTGTAGGGGGATCGCATCAGCCCCAGCATTTT. Residues: CAWSVGGSHQPQHF.

This clone was counted between two and nine times. J is TRBJ1-1 and V is TRBV9; no clear D. In germline, CDR1 is SGDLS, CDR2 YYNGEE. The CDR3 is 15 amino acids. Trimming left V 4 bases short and J 12 bases short, with 25 bases between. In nucleotides, the CDR3 is TGTGCCAGCAGCCCGAGGGTCAGTCGCTTAGTTTCGACTTTCTTT. Its protein product is CASSPRVSRLVSTFF. Full variable domain (rest looked up from reference TRBV9 and TRBJ1-1): DSGVTQTPKHLITATGQRVTLRCSPRSGDLSVYWYQQSLDQGLQFLIQYYNGEERAKGNILERFSAQQFPDLHSELNLSSLELGDSALYFCASSPRVSRLVSTFFGQGTRLTVV.